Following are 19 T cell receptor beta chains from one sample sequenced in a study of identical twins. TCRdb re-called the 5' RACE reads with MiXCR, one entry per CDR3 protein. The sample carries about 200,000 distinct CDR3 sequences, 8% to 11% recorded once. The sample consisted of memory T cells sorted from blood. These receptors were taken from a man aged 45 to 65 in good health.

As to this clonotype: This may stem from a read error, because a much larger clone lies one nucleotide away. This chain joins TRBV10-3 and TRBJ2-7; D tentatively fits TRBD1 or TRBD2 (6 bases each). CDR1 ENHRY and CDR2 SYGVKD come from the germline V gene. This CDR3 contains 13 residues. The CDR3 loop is CGGRGESSYEQYF. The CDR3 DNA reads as TGTGGGGGGCGGGGTGAGAGCTCCTACGAGCAGTACTTC.

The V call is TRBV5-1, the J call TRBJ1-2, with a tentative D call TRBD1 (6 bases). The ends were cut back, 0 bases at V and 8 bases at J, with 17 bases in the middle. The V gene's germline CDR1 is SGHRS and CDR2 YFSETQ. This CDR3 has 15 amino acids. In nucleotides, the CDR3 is TGCGCCAGCAGCTTGGAAGCGGGGGGCGATGCCGGCTACACCTTC. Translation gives CASSLEAGGDAGYTF.

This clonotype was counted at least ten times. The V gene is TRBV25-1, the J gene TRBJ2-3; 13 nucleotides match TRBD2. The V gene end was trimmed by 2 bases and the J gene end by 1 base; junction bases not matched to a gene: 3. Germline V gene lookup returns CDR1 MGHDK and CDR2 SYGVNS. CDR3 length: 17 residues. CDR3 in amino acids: CASSEGLAGARTDTQYF. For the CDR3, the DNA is TGTGCCAGCAGTGAAGGACTAGCGGGGGCCCGCACAGATACGCAGTATTTT.

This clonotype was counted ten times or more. This chain's CDR3 is CASSLGGREPTAETQYF. DNA for the CDR3: TGCGCCAGCAGCTTGGGGGGAAGGGAGCCAACCGCGGAGACCCAGTACTTC. This chain joins TRBV5-1 and TRBJ2-5; D is perhaps TRBD2 (5 bases). The germline V gene encodes CDR1 SGHRS and CDR2 YFSETQ. Trimming shortened V by 0 bases and J by 5 bases, and 20 bases separated the two germline ends. The CDR3 consists of 17 residues.

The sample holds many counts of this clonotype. The CDR3 is CATRREGTDTGELFF. Written as DNA, the CDR3 is TGTGCCACCCGTCGCGAAGGGACCGACACCGGGGAGCTGTTTTTT. The V gene is TRBV15, the J gene TRBJ2-2; the D gene could be TRBD1 or TRBD2 (5 bases each). V lost 8 bases and J lost 3, with 16 bases in between. The germline V gene has CDR1 LNHNV and CDR2 YYDKDF (reference sequence). The CDR3 covers 15 residues.

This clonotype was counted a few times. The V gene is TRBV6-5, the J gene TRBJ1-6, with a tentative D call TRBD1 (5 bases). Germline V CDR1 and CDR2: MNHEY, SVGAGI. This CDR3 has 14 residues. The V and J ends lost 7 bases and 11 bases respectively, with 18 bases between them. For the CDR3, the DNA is TGTGCCAGCACTTCCCAGGGCCCCCACGCACCCCTCCACTTT. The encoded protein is CASTSQGPHAPLHF.

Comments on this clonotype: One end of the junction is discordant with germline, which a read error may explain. The CDR3 reads CACSPEDRAITEAFF. The CDR3 DNA sequence: TGCGCCTGCAGCCCAGAGGACAGGGCAATAACTGAAGCTTTCTTT. The rearrangement joins TRBV4-1 to TRBJ1-1; 8 positions agree with TRBD1. Germline CDR1 reads MGHRA; CDR2 reads YSYEKL. The CDR3 has 15 amino acids.

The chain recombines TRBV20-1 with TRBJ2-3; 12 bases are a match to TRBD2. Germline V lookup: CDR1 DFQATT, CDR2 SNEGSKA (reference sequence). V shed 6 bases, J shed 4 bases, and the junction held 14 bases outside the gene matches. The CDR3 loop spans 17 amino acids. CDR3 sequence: CSALGLAGGFGADTQYF. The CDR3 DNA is TGCAGTGCCCTGGGACTAGCGGGCGGGTTTGGCGCAGATACGCAGTATTTT.

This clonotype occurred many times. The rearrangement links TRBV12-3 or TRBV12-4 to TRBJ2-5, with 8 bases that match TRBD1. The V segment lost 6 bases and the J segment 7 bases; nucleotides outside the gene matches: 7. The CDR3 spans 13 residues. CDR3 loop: CASSPTGVGTQYF. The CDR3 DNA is TGTGCCAGCAGCCCGACAGGGGTCGGGACCCAGTACTTC.

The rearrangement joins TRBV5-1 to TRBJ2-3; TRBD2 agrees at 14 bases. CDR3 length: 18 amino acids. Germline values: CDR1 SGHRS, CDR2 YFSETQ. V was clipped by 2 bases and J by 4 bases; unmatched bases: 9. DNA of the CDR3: TGCGCCAGCAGCTTACAAGGGACTAGCGGGAGCCCCCCAGATACGCAGTATTTT. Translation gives CASSLQGTSGSPPDTQYF.

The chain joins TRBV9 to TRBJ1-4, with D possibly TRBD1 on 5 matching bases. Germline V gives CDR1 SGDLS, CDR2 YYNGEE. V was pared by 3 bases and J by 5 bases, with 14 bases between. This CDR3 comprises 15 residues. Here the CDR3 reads CASSESTGSNEKLFF. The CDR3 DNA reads TGTGCCAGCAGCGAATCCACAGGTTCAAATGAAAAACTGTTTTTT. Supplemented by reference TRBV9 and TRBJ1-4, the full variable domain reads DSGVTQTPKHLITATGQRVTLRCSPRSGDLSVYWYQQSLDQGLQFLIQYYNGEERAKGNILERFSAQQFPDLHSELNLSSLELGDSALYFCASSESTGSNEKLFFGSGTQLSVL.

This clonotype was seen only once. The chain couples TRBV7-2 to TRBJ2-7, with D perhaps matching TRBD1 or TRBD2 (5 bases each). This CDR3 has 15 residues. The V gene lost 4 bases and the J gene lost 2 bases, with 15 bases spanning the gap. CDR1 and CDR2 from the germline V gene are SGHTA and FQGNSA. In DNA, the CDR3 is TGTGCCAGCAGCTCGACCGGGACCTCGACCTACGAGCAGTACTTC. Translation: CASSSTGTSTYEQYF.

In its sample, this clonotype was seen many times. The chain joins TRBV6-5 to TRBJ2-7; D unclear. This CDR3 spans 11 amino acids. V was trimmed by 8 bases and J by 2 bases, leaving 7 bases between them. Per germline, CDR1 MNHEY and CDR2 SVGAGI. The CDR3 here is CASGRTYEQYF. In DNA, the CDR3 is TGTGCCAGCGGACGCACCTACGAGCAGTACTTC.

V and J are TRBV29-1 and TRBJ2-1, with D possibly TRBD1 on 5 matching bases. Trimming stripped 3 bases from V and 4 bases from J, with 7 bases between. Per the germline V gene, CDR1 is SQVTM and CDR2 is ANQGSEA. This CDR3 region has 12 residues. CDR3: CSVDRGYNEQFF. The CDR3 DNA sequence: TGCAGCGTTGATAGGGGATACAATGAGCAGTTCTTC.

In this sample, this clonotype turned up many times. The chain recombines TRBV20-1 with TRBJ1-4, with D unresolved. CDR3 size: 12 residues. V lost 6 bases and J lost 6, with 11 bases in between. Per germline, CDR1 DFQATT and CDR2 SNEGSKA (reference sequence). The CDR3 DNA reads TGCAGTGCCCTTTCAATTGATGAAAAACTGTTTTTT. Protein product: CSALSIDEKLFF.

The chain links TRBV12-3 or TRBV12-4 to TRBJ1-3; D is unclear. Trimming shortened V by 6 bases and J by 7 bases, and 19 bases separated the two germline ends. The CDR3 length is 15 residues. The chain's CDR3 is CASSLSGVLGNTIYF. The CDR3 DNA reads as TGTGCCAGCAGCCTCTCTGGGGTATTAGGTAACACCATATATTTT.

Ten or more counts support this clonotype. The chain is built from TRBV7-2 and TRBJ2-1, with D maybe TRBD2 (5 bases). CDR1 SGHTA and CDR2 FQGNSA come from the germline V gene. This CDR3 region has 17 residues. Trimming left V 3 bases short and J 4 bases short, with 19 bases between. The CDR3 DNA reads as TGTGCCAGCAGCTTGACGGGGAAACCAACTATTTACAATGAGCAGTTCTTC. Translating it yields CASSLTGKPTIYNEQFF.

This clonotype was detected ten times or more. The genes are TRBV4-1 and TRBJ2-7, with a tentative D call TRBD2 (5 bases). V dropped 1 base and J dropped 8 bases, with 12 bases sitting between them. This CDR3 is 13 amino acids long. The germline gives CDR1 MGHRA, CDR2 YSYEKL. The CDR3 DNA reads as TGCGCCAGCAGCCAAGTTACGGGGTTCCAGCAGTACTTC. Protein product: CASSQVTGFQQYF.

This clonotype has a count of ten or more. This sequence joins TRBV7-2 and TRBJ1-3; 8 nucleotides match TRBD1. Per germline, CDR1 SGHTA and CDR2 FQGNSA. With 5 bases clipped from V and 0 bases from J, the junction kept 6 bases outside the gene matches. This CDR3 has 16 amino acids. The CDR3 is CASSRAGTGSGNTIYF. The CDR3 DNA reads TGTGCCAGCAGCCGCGCCGGGACAGGCTCTGGAAACACCATATATTTT.